These T cell receptor beta chains were read from a single sample in a study of human T cells and chemical hapten exposure. Using its own MiXCR run on the RACE reads, TCRdb lists one record per CDR3 protein. The top ten hold under 2% of the sample, which has 35,000 to 50,000 distinct CDR3 sequences, 4.3% seen once. The sequenced sample consisted of whole blood. Source of these receptors: a female donor in good health. Some clones in this sample may be carry-over from other donors' samples. The CDR3 runs from the conserved cysteine through the conserved F or W. Fields, in order: clone size, D gene, V gene, J gene, CDR3 protein, CDR3 DNA. D genes are given only for firm matches. Only some rows state a clone size, as once, few, many or a class for expanded clones.

many,TRBD1,TRBV7-9,TRBJ1-1,CASSQRQGGTEAFF,TGTGCCAGCAGCCAACGACAGGGTGGCACTGAAGCTTTCTTT
many,.,TRBV7-2,TRBJ2-7,CASSLSYEQYF,TGTGCCAGCAGCCTCTCCTACGAGCAGTACTTC
.,.,TRBV5-1,TRBJ1-1,CASSLNSGSAEAFF,TGCGCCAGCAGCTTGAATTCAGGGTCCGCTGAAGCTTTCTTT
many,.,TRBV11-1,TRBJ1-2,CASSNKFAYDSADYGYTF,TGTGCCAGCAGTAACAAATTTGCCTACGACAGCGCGGACTATGGCTACACCTTC
many,.,TRBV29-1,TRBJ1-1,CSVEHREGTEAFF,TGCAGCGTTGAACACAGGGAAGGCACTGAAGCTTTCTTT
many,.,TRBV7-6,TRBJ2-2,CASSPTDPEGAGELFF,TGTGCCAGCAGCCCGACGGACCCGGAAGGGGCCGGGGAGCTGTTTTTT
many,.,TRBV6-5,TRBJ2-1,CASISSRSTDWDNEQFF,TGTGCCAGCATCTCTTCCCGGAGCACGGACTGGGACAATGAGCAGTTCTTC
many,TRBD1,TRBV3-1,TRBJ1-1,CASSHRDRGEGRNTEAFF,TGTGCCAGCAGCCACCGGGACAGGGGGGAAGGACGGAACACTGAAGCTTTCTTT
many,.,TRBV18,TRBJ2-4,CASSPTEANIQYF,TGTGCCAGCTCACCAACCGAGGCGAACATTCAGTACTTC
many,TRBD1,TRBV12-3/TRBV12-4,TRBJ1-1,CASSPQGPLTEAFF,TGTGCCAGCAGCCCACAGGGGCCGCTCACTGAAGCTTTCTTT
.,.,TRBV29-1,TRBJ2-7,CSVPLGPSGHEQYF,TGCAGCGTACCGCTGGGTCCGTCCGGCCACGAGCAGTACTTC
many,.,TRBV6-1,TRBJ1-2,CASSENAENYGYTF,TGTGCCAGCAGTGAAAATGCGGAGAACTATGGCTACACCTTC
few,.,TRBV6-2/TRBV6-3,TRBJ1-6,CASSPRGSYNSPLHF,TGTGCCAGCAGTCCGAGGGGATCCTATAATTCACCCCTCCACTTT
many,.,TRBV18,TRBJ1-5,CASSPADSNQPQHF,TGTGCCAGCTCACCGGCGGATAGCAATCAGCCCCAGCATTTT
many,TRBD1,TRBV12-3/TRBV12-4,TRBJ1-2,CASSPGQGAFGYTF,TGTGCCAGCAGTCCGGGACAGGGGGCTTTTGGCTACACCTTC
many,TRBD2,TRBV20-1,TRBJ2-7,CSARGLGLAGAIYEQYF,TGCAGTGCTAGAGGGCTGGGACTAGCGGGGGCTATATACGAGCAGTACTTC
few,TRBD2,TRBV6-2/TRBV6-3,TRBJ2-3,CASSYTAGTSGGAVTDTQYF,TGTGCCAGCAGTTACACCGCCGGGACTAGCGGGGGGGCCGTCACAGATACGCAGTATTTT
many,.,TRBV3-1,TRBJ1-1,CASSQWTALEAFF,TGTGCCAGCAGCCAATGGACAGCCCTTGAAGCTTTCTTT
many,.,TRBV6-2/TRBV6-3,TRBJ1-2,CASSYSGFDGYTF,TGTGCCAGCAGTTACTCAGGGTTCGATGGCTACACCTTC
many,.,TRBV7-6,TRBJ2-1,CASSLVLGDEQFF,TGTGCCAGCAGCTTAGTTTTGGGCGATGAGCAGTTCTTC
many,.,TRBV5-1,TRBJ1-1,CASSLGAENTEAFF,TGCGCCAGCAGCTTGGGGGCCGAGAACACTGAAGCTTTCTTT
many,TRBD2,TRBV7-2,TRBJ2-1,CASSLGLAGSYNEQFF,TGTGCCAGCAGCTTAGGACTAGCGGGGTCCTACAATGAGCAGTTCTTC
many,TRBD1,TRBV20-1,TRBJ2-3,CSASSGTGDGDTQYF,TGCAGTGCTAGTTCCGGGACAGGGGATGGAGATACGCAGTATTTT
.,TRBD1,TRBV7-9,TRBJ1-1,CASSPDRAVNTEAFF,TGTGCCAGCAGCCCCGACAGGGCAGTGAACACTGAAGCTTTCTTT
many,.,TRBV6-2/TRBV6-3,TRBJ2-7,CASLRGGEQYF,TGTGCCAGCTTACGGGGCGGCGAGCAGTACTTC
many,.,TRBV4-2,TRBJ2-4,CASSPPGTTKNIQYF,TGTGCCAGCAGCCCACCCGGTACTACCAAAAACATTCAGTACTTC
many,TRBD2,TRBV6-1,TRBJ2-7,CASSESGTSSYEQYF,TGTGCCAGCAGTGAATCGGGGACTAGCTCCTACGAGCAGTACTTC
few,.,TRBV3-1,TRBJ2-3,CASSASGVSTDTQYF,TGTGCCAGCAGCGCGAGTGGGGTTAGCACAGATACGCAGTATTTT
.,TRBD2,TRBV9,TRBJ2-5,CASSAPGHLTGGARETQYF,TGTGCCAGCAGCGCCCCCGGCCACCTCACCGGGGGGGCCAGGGAGACCCAGTACTTC
.,TRBD1,TRBV29-1,TRBJ1-5,CSVADRVNQPQHF,TGCAGCGTCGCTGACAGGGTAAATCAGCCCCAGCATTTT
many,.,TRBV7-3,TRBJ2-6,CASSLKDGSGANVLTF,TGTGCCAGCAGCTTAAAGGACGGCTCTGGGGCCAACGTCCTGACTTTC
.,TRBD1,TRBV28,TRBJ2-6,CASSKNRGFSGANVLTF,TGTGCCAGCAGTAAAAACAGGGGTTTCTCTGGGGCCAACGTCCTGACTTTC
many,TRBD1,TRBV10-3,TRBJ2-3,CAISESDRHYTDTQYF,TGTGCCATCAGTGAGTCGGACAGGCATTACACAGATACGCAGTATTTT
many,.,TRBV20-1,TRBJ1-5,CSAREPGGRTQPQHF,TGCAGTGCTAGAGAGCCTGGGGGGCGAACTCAGCCCCAGCATTTT
many,TRBD1,TRBV20-1,TRBJ2-7,CSVFRRQGTYEQYF,TGCAGTGTCTTTCGGAGACAGGGTACCTACGAGCAGTACTTC
many,.,TRBV20-1,TRBJ2-7,CSARPSDFEQYF,TGCAGTGCTAGGCCTAGTGACTTCGAGCAGTACTTC